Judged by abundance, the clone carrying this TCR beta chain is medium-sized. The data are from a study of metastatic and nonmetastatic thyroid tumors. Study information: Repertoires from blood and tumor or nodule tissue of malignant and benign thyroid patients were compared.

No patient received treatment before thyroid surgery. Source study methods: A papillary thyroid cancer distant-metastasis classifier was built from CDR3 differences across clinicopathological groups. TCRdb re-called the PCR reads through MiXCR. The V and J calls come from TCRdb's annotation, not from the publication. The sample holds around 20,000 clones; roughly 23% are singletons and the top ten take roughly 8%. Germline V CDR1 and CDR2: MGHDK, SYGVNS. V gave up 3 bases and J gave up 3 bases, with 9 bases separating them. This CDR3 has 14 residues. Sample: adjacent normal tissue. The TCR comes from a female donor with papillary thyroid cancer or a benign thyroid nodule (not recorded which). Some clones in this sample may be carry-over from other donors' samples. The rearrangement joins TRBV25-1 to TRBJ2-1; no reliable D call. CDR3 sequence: CASSDRPIYNEQFF. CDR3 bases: TGTGCCAGCAGTGACAGACCGATCTACAATGAGCAGTTCTTC. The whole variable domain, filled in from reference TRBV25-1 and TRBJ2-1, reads EADIYQTPRYLVIGTGKKITLECSQTMGHDKMYWYQQDPGMELHLIHYSYGVNSTEKGDLSSESTVSRIRTEHFPLTLESARPSHTSQYLCASSDRPIYNEQFFGPGTRLTVL.